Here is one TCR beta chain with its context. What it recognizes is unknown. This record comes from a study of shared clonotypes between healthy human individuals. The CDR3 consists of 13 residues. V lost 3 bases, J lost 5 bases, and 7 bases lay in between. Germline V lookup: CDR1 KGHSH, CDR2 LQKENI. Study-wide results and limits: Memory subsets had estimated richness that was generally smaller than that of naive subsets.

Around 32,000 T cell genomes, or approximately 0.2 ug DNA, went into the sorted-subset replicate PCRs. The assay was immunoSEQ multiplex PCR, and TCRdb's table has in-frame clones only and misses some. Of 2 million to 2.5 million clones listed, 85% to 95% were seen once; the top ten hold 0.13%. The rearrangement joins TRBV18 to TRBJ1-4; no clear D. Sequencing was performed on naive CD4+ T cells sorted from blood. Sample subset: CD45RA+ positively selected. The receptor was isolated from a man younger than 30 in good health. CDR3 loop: CASSPNKNEKLFF. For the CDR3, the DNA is TGTGCCAGCTCACCGAACAAGAATGAAAAACTGTTTTTT.